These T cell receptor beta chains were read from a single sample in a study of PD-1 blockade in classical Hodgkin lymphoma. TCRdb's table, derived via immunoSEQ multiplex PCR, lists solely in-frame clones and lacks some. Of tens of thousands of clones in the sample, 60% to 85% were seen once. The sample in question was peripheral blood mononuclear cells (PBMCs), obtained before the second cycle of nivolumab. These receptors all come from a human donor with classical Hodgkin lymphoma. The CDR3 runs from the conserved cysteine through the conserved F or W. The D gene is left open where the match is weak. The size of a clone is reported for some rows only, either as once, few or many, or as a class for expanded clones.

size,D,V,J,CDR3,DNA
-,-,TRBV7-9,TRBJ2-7,CASSLAGSSYEQYF,TGTGCCAGCAGCTTAGCGGGATCTTCCTACGAGCAGTACTTC
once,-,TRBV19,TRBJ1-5,CASKRGNQPQHF,TGTGCCAGTAAAAGAGGCAATCAGCCCCAGCATTTT
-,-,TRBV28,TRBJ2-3,CASLDGSAGTDTQYF,TGTGCCAGCCTCGACGGCTCCGCGGGCACAGATACGCAGTATTTT
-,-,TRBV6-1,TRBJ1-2,CASSEARGEGYGYTF,TGTGCCAGCAGTGAAGCCCGGGGGGAGGGCTATGGCTACACCTTC
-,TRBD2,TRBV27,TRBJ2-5,CASSFAGGETQYF,TGTGCCAGCAGTTTTGCGGGGGGAGAGACCCAGTACTTC
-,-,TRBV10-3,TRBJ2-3,CAISADTSTDTQYF,TGTGCCATCAGTGCGGATACAAGCACAGATACGCAGTATTTT
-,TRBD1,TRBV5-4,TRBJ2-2,CASNRDRAGELFF,TGTGCCAGCAACCGGGACAGGGCCGGGGAGCTGTTTTTT
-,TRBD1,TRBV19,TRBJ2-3,CASSIPSGTAGTDTQYF,TGTGCCAGTAGTATTCCCTCCGGGACAGCTGGCACAGATACGCAGTATTTT
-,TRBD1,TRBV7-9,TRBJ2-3,CAGSLEGTVTDTQYF,TGTGCCGGCAGCTTAGAGGGGACAGTCACAGATACGCAGTATTTT
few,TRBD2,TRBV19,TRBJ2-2,CASRPLPGLAGGANTGELFF,TGTGCCAGTAGACCCCTACCGGGACTAGCGGGAGGCGCGAACACCGGGGAGCTGTTTTTT